This TCR beta chain was sequenced for a study of early T cells in non-severe SARS-CoV-2 infection. Study-level background: Sequencing targeted bulk RNA from unsorted whole blood, leaving chains unpaired.

Researchers tagged individual cDNA molecules with unique molecular identifiers. TCRdb fed the 5' RACE reads into MiXCR, producing one record per CDR3 protein. The repertoire consists of 75,000 or so distinct CDR3 sequences, with about an eighth occurring once and the leading ten covering roughly 5.8%. This clonotype came up a few times. Antigen specificity is unknown. With 8 bases clipped from V and 8 bases from J, the junction kept 10 bases outside the gene matches. The CDR3 spans 14 residues. The germline CDR1 and CDR2 sequences are MNHEY and SVGEGT. Study results and caveats: Private and CD4 specificities were missed by VDJdb matching, which favored anti-spike CD8 responses.

The sequence was obtained from an adult who was a healthcare worker with PCR-confirmed SARS-CoV-2 infection or an uninfected control (not recorded which). This chain joins TRBV6-2 or TRBV6-3 and TRBJ2-4, with TRBD2 matching 9 bases. The material was whole blood, obtained at baseline. The DNA of the CDR3 is TGTGCCAGCGGTGCGCTCGTAGCGGGAGACATTCAGTACTTC. Its protein is CASGALVAGDIQYF.